The next 19 T cell receptor beta chains were all read from a single sample in a study of shared clonotypes between healthy human individuals. Generated by immunoSEQ multiplex PCR, the TCRdb table keeps only in-frame clones and is missing some. The sample lists around 2.5 million clones, 90% to 95% occurring once. Sequencing was done on a sample of naive CD4+ T cells from PBMCs. Noted subset: CD45RA+ positively selected. These TCRs come from a man in his late teens or twenties in good health. Some clones in this sample may be carry-over from other donors' samples.

About this clone: Other DNA sequences from this sample encode an identical CDR3 as well. The chain has TRBV9 and TRBJ2-1; 7 bases are shared with TRBD2. Trimming took 0 bases from V and 0 from J; bases not matched to a gene: 3. CDR1 and CDR2 (germline): SGDLS, YYNGEE. The CDR3 has 16 residues. The CDR3 here is CASSVGGGSSYNEQFF. The CDR3 DNA follows: TGTGCCAGCAGCGTAGGTGGCGGGAGCTCCTACAATGAGCAGTTCTTC.

This clone was detected only once. The chain has TRBV30 and TRBJ2-6; tentatively, D is TRBD1 or TRBD2 (5 bases each). The CDR3 covers 15 residues. The V end was cut by 0 bases, the J end by 4 bases, with 10 bases between. The germline CDR1 and CDR2 sequences are GTSNPN and SVGIG (reference sequence). CDR3 region: CAWSVSGLGANVLTF. DNA for the CDR3: TGTGCCTGGAGTGTATCGGGGCTGGGGGCCAACGTCCTGACTTTC.

CDR3 region: CASSRSTASSYEQYF. The CDR3 bases are TGTGCCAGCAGCCGGTCTACGGCGAGCTCCTACGAGCAGTACTTC. The chain is built from TRBV5-4 and TRBJ2-7; no clear D. Germline loops: CDR1 SGHNT, CDR2 YYREEE (reference sequence). Trimming cost V 4 bases and J 0 bases, with 14 bases left between them. CDR3 length: 15 residues.

This clone was detected once. The chain is built from TRBV5-4 and TRBJ2-2, with D hard to call. The length of the CDR3 is 16 residues. Looked up from germline, CDR1 is SGHNT and CDR2 is YYREEE (reference sequence). The germline V and J ends were trimmed by 0 bases and 4 bases, with 13 bases remaining between them. The CDR3 nucleotides read TGTGCCAGCAGCTTGGCCGGCCGGAGTCCCACCGGGGAGCTGTTTTTT. Amino acid sequence: CASSLAGRSPTGELFF.

V gene TRBV5-1 combines with J gene TRBJ2-2, with D maybe TRBD1 (5 bases). V shed 2 bases and J shed 6 bases, with 8 bases lying between them. This CDR3 spans 13 amino acids. CDR1 SGHRS and CDR2 YFSETQ come from the germline V gene. In DNA, the CDR3 is TGCGCCAGCAGCTTAGGGGCATCCGGGGAGCTGTTTTTT. It yields the protein CASSLGASGELFF.

This clone was observed a single time. J is TRBJ2-1 and V is TRBV5-1, with 12 nucleotides matching TRBD2. V trimming: 0 bases; J trimming: 10 bases; junction bases outside the gene matches: 11. Germline values: CDR1 SGHRS, CDR2 YFSETQ. This CDR3 comprises 17 residues. CDR3 amino acids: CASSLGRLAGGVWEQFF. Written as DNA, the CDR3 is TGCGCCAGCAGCTTGGGCCGCCTAGCGGGAGGGGTTTGGGAGCAGTTCTTC.

V usage is TRBV6-1 and J usage is TRBJ2-7, with D hard to call. The CDR3 spans 13 residues. V was trimmed by 2 bases and J by 2 bases, leaving 7 bases between them. Germline loops: CDR1 MNHNS, CDR2 SASEGT. The CDR3 DNA reads TGTGCCAGCAGTGAAAATACAGCCTACGAGCAGTACTTC. It codes for CASSENTAYEQYF.

This chain uses TRBV9 with TRBJ1-2; D perhaps matches TRBD1 (6 bases). The V gene's germline CDR1 is SGDLS and CDR2 YYNGEE. CDR3 size: 13 residues. V was pared by 7 bases and J by 0 bases, with 10 bases between. CDR3 protein: CASAGDSNYGYTF. The CDR3 nucleotides are TGTGCCAGCGCAGGGGATTCTAACTATGGCTACACCTTC.

Points on this clone: Other DNA sequences in this sample translate to the same CDR3. The gene calls are TRBV30 and TRBJ1-4; D not resolved. CDR1 is GTSNPN, CDR2 SVGIG, per germline (reference sequence). The CDR3 is 11 residues long. V lost 0 bases, J lost 8 bases, and 4 bases lay in between. The CDR3: CAWSVLEKLFF. The DNA for the CDR3 is TGTGCCTGGAGTGTTTTGGAAAAACTGTTTTTT. Together with reference TRBV30 and TRBJ1-4, the CDR3 gives the full variable domain: SQTIHQWPATLVQPVGSPLSLECTVEGTSNPNLYWYRQAAGRGLQLLFYSVGIGQISSEVPQNLSASRPQDRQFILSSKKLLLSDSGFYLCAWSVLEKLFFGSGTQLSVL.

CDR3 protein: CASRLGGAGVTYNEQFF. The CDR3 region has the DNA TGTGCCAGCCGTTTGGGGGGGGCGGGAGTTACCTACAATGAGCAGTTCTTC. This chain links TRBV7-8 with TRBJ2-1; D might be TRBD2 (7 bases). Germline V gene lookup returns CDR1 SGHVS and CDR2 FQNEAQ. This CDR3 comprises 17 residues. The V gene lost 8 bases and the J gene lost 2 bases, with 22 bases spanning the gap.

This chain links TRBV5-1 with TRBJ1-2, with TRBD1 identical over 10 bases. Germline values: CDR1 SGHRS, CDR2 YFSETQ. The CDR3 consists of 13 residues. After removal of 4 bases from V and 8 bases from J, the junction contained 5 bases not matched to a gene. The CDR3 here is CASSVGTGAGYTF. DNA for the CDR3: TGCGCCAGCAGCGTAGGGACAGGGGCCGGCTACACCTTC.

To note about this clone: In the same sample, other DNA sequences code for this CDR3. The genes are TRBV28 and TRBJ1-5; 7 bases line up with TRBD1. Trimming at V came to 6 bases and at J to 2 bases, leaving 4 bases not matched to a gene. This CDR3 has 14 residues. Germline CDR1 is MDHEN and CDR2 is SYDVKM. DNA for the CDR3: TGTGCCAGCAGAACAGGGGTTGGCAATCAGCCCCAGCATTTT. Amino acid sequence: CASRTGVGNQPQHF. Looking up the rest from reference TRBV28 and TRBJ1-5 gives the full variable domain: DVKVTQSSRYLVKRTGEKVFLECVQDMDHENMFWYRQDPGLGLRLIYFSYDVKMKEKGDIPEGYSVSREKKERFSLILESASTNQTSMYLCASRTGVGNQPQHFGDGTRLSIL.

This sequence joins TRBV4-1 and TRBJ1-5; TRBD1 agrees at 12 bases. The germline V gene has CDR1 MGHRA and CDR2 YSYEKL. V trimming: 0 bases; J trimming: 6 bases; junction bases outside the gene matches: 9. The CDR3 length is 18 residues. The DNA for the CDR3 is TGCGCCAGCAGCCAAGAGGGGACAGGGGGCTCGGTCCGTCAGCCCCAGCATTTT. It encodes CASSQEGTGGSVRQPQHF.

V usage is TRBV5-6 and J usage is TRBJ2-1; 9 bases agree with TRBD2. With 1 base clipped from V and 4 bases from J, the junction kept 6 bases outside the gene matches. Germline CDR1 SGHDT, CDR2 YYEEEE. This CDR3 spans 16 amino acids. The CDR3 nucleotides are TGTGCCAGCAGCTTGAGTGTCAGCGGGGGGTACAATGAGCAGTTCTTC. Protein sequence: CASSLSVSGGYNEQFF.

The chain recombines TRBV28 with TRBJ1-6; tentatively, D is TRBD1 (6 bases). The CDR3 is 17 amino acids. CDR1 is MDHEN and CDR2 is SYDVKM in the germline V gene. The V end lost 5 bases, the J end lost 0 bases, and 14 bases lay between the germline ends. The CDR3 sequence: CASSPLARGSYNSPLHF. The CDR3 nucleotides read TGTGCCAGCAGTCCCCTCGCCAGGGGCTCCTATAATTCACCCCTCCACTTT.

The chain employs TRBV7-3 and TRBJ2-1, with D possibly matching TRBD2 (6 bases). The CDR3 sequence is 17 residues long. The germline V and J ends were trimmed by 3 bases and 0 bases, with 15 bases remaining between them. From germline, CDR1 is SGHTA and CDR2 FQGTGA. The CDR3 here is CASSFLGGVSSYNEQFF. CDR3 nucleotides: TGTGCCAGCAGCTTCTTGGGGGGAGTGTCCTCCTACAATGAGCAGTTCTTC. The full variable domain, rest sourced from reference TRBV7-3 and TRBJ2-1, is GAGVSQTPSNKVTEKGKYVELRCDPISGHTALYWYRQSLGQGPEFLIYFQGTGAADDSGLPNDRFFAVRPEGSVSTLKIQRTERGDSAVYLCASSFLGGVSSYNEQFFGPGTRLTVL.

The V gene is TRBV29-1, the J gene TRBJ2-3, with D maybe TRBD1 (5 bases). Germline assignment: CDR1 SQVTM and CDR2 ANQGSEA. There are 16 residues in the CDR3. V lost 5 bases and J lost 4, with 22 bases in between. The CDR3 DNA reads as TGCAGCGTTCCCGAGATGAGGACACCTAGAGCAGATACGCAGTATTTT. Translation: CSVPEMRTPRADTQYF.

About this clone itself: The same CDR3 is also encoded by other DNA sequences in this sample. The chain couples TRBV5-1 to TRBJ2-5, with 8 bases identical to TRBD2. The CDR3 runs 14 residues. V trimming: 0 bases; J trimming: 5 bases; junction bases outside the gene matches: 3. CDR1 and CDR2 from the germline V gene are SGHRS and YFSETQ. The CDR3 loop is CASSLEGLGETQYF. The DNA for the CDR3 is TGCGCCAGCAGCTTGGAGGGACTAGGTGAGACCCAGTACTTC.

This chain links TRBV4-1 with TRBJ2-6; 13 bases line up with TRBD2. The CDR3 extends over 21 amino acids. Trimming took 6 bases from V and 0 from J; bases not matched to a gene: 14. Germline V gene data show CDR1 as MGHRA and CDR2 as YSYEKL. CDR3: CASRLVPGLAGWGSGANVLTF. As DNA, the CDR3 is TGCGCCAGCAGACTCGTTCCGGGACTAGCGGGATGGGGCTCTGGGGCCAACGTCCTGACTTTC.